This T cell receptor (beta chain) was identified during a study of identical twins. V gave up 4 bases and J gave up 2 bases; unmatched junction bases: 5. Germline V gene data show CDR1 as ENHRY and CDR2 as SYGVKD. The CDR3 has 15 residues. From the 5' RACE reads, TCRdb called clonotypes with MiXCR, one entry per CDR3 protein. In the table there are hundreds of thousands of distinct CDR3 sequences, approximately 20% of which are singletons. The data also belong to a second study, concerning yellow fever vaccine responses in identical twins. That work contributes: Twins reportedly showed a vaccine T cell response that seemed partly convergent and partly personalized.

The chain carries TRBV10-3 and TRBJ1-2, with TRBD1 identical over 9 bases. This receptor was taken from a woman younger than 35 in good health. Sequenced: CD4+ T cells sorted from blood. Here the CDR3 DNA reads TGTGCCATCAGTGGGACAGGGGTGCTAAACTATGGCTACACCTTC. This sequence encodes CAISGTGVLNYGYTF.